Listed here are 28 T cell receptor beta chains from one sample, sequenced in a study of glioma-infiltrating T cells. Amplification of TCR alpha and beta CDR3 regions from RNA used iRepertoire nested multiplex PCR. From the multiplex PCR reads, TCRdb called clonotypes with MiXCR, one entry per CDR3 protein. The data contain more than 20,000 distinct CDR3 sequences, approximately 25% of them seen just once; the ten biggest clones take up around 14%. The specimen sequenced was glioma tissue, nonneoplastic brain tissue, or PBMCs (not recorded which). Source of these receptors: a human donor with low-grade glioma or glioblastoma, undergoing nonglioma brain surgery, or in good health (not recorded which).

Sample share makes this clonotype medium-sized (0.01 to 0.1%). The chain employs TRBV28 and TRBJ1-1; TRBD1 might be the D (5 bases). Germline assignment: CDR1 MDHEN and CDR2 SYDVKM. There are 14 residues in the CDR3. Between the trimmed V and J ends, which lost 2 bases and 1 base, there was a span of 8 bases. CDR3 nucleotide sequence: TGTGCCAGCAGTTTAGTCCAGGGGAACACTGAAGCTTTCTTT. Protein: CASSLVQGNTEAFF.

This clonotype was observed a few times. This chain uses TRBV12-3 or TRBV12-4 with TRBJ1-1, with a tentative D call TRBD1 (5 bases). V was cut by 2 bases and J by 5 bases, with 9 bases left in between. The CDR3 extends over 13 amino acids. CDR3 sequence (DNA): TGTGCCAGCAGTTTACAGGGCGCGACTGAAGCTTTCTTT. Translating it yields CASSLQGATEAFF.

About this clonotype itself: This may be a read error: a much more frequent sequence differs by one nucleotide. The V gene is TRBV18, the J gene TRBJ2-1; no reliable D call. CDR1 is KGHSH and CDR2 is LQKENI in the germline V gene. V lost 7 bases, J lost 9 bases, and 4 bases lay in between. This CDR3 spans 9 amino acids. CDR3 residues: CASLSEQFF. The CDR3 DNA sequence: TGTGCCAGCTTAAGTGAGCAGTTCTTC.

The chain has TRBV5-6 and TRBJ1-4; possible D gene TRBD1, 5 bases. The CDR3 loop spans 14 amino acids. Trimming shortened V by 0 bases and J by 7 bases, and 10 bases separated the two germline ends. Germline V gives CDR1 SGHDT, CDR2 YYEEEE. CDR3 DNA: TGTGCCAGCAGCTTGGGGGGGATCGGTGAAAAACTGTTTTTT. Translated, it gives CASSLGGIGEKLFF. The variable domain in full, completed from reference TRBV5-6 and TRBJ1-4, reads DAGVTQSPTHLIKTRGQQVTLRCSPKSGHDTVSWYQQALGQGPQFIFQYYEEEERQRGNFPDRFSGHQFPNYSSELNVNALLLGDSALYLCASSLGGIGEKLFFGSGTQLSVL.

This clonotype was seen many times. J is TRBJ2-1 and V is TRBV6-1; TRBD1 aligns across 7 bases. V lost 6 bases to trimming and J lost 6 bases; unmatched junction nucleotides: 8. CDR1 and CDR2 from the germline V gene are MNHNS and SASEGT. There are 14 residues in the CDR3. The chain's CDR3 is CASSRDSNFNEQFF. The CDR3 DNA sequence: TGTGCCAGCAGCCGGGACAGTAATTTCAATGAGCAGTTCTTC.

Details on this clonotype: The junction shows a germline mismatch at one end, possibly a read error. V is TRBV20-1 and J is TRBJ2-3; possible D gene TRBD2, 5 bases. Germline lookup yields CDR1 DFQATT and CDR2 SNEGSKA (reference sequence). There are 15 residues in the CDR3. CDR3 sequence: CSTRDQKAGTDTQYF. The CDR3 coding sequence is TGCAGTACTAGAGATCAAAAGGCGGGCACAGATACGCAGTATTTT.

This clonotype has at least ten counts. The genes are TRBV20-1 and TRBJ2-3; weak D call: TRBD2 (7 bases). CDR3 length equals 13 residues. The V and J ends lost 2 bases and 6 bases respectively, with 12 bases between them. The germline V gene encodes CDR1 DFQATT and CDR2 SNEGSKA (reference sequence). The CDR3 here is CSARWGGLDTQYF. The CDR3 DNA reads TGCAGTGCTAGATGGGGGGGCCTGGATACGCAGTATTTT.

The chain uses TRBV6-2 or TRBV6-3 and TRBJ2-7, with a tentative D call TRBD2 (6 bases). Trimming took 6 bases from V and 3 from J, leaving 27 bases between them. CDR3 length: 18 residues. Germline CDR1 and CDR2: MNHEY and SVGEGT. CDR3 loop: CASSRHYQDGGLLYEQYF. In DNA form, the CDR3 reads TGTGCCAGCAGCCGACATTACCAAGACGGGGGATTACTCTACGAGCAGTACTTC.

Points on this clonotype: One base away lies a much larger clone, so this may be a sequencing read error. The chain combines TRBV7-9 with TRBJ2-3; 10 nucleotides agree with TRBD1. The DNA end favors TRBJ1-5, so the J call may be wrong. The CDR3 runs to 17 residues. CDR1 is SEHNR, CDR2 FQNEAQ, per germline (reference sequence). In DNA, the CDR3 is TGTGCCAGCAGCTTAGGCGGGACAGGGGTTCGCACAGATACGCAGCATTTT. This sequence encodes CASSLGGTGVRTDTQHF.

In its sample, this clonotype was seen many times. The genes are TRBV6-6 and TRBJ1-2; D is unclear. This CDR3 region has 13 residues. CDR1 is MNHNY and CDR2 is SVGAGI in the germline V gene (reference sequence). V shed 2 bases and J shed 6 bases, with 10 bases lying between them. The CDR3 DNA follows: TGTGCCAGCAGTTACCTGCAGGCGGATGGCTACACCTTC. This translates into CASSYLQADGYTF.

The chain combines TRBV7-2 with TRBJ2-7; 9 bases fit TRBD1. Germline V lookup: CDR1 SGHTA, CDR2 FQGNSA. The junction had 22 bases not matched to a gene; V was cut back by 4 bases and J by 6 bases. CDR3 length: 19 amino acids. The DNA for the CDR3 is TGTGCCAGCAGCTACCCACTGGACAGGGGTACTAGTGTGAGGAGCGAGCAGTACTTC. Protein sequence: CASSYPLDRGTSVRSEQYF.

This clonotype occurred many times. The CDR3 region is CASSFGLEETQYF. The CDR3 DNA reads as TGTGCCAGCAGCTTCGGACTAGAGGAGACCCAGTACTTC. The V gene is TRBV7-8, the J gene TRBJ2-5; TRBD2 aligns across 7 bases. The CDR3 has 13 residues. CDR1 SGHVS and CDR2 FQNEAQ come from the germline V gene. The J segment lost 5 bases and the V segment lost 3 bases, leaving 3 bases of the junction unmatched.

About this clonotype: A single base separates this from a much larger clone, so it may be a read error. V gene TRBV7-2 combines with J gene TRBJ2-7, with a possible D match to TRBD1 (5 bases). Germline V gives CDR1 SGHTA, CDR2 FQGNSA. The CDR3 sequence is 16 residues long. Between the trimmed V and J ends, which lost 5 bases and 8 bases, there was a span of 25 bases. The CDR3 sequence: CASSPPPTVGTYKQYF. DNA for the CDR3: TGTGCCAGCAGCCCTCCTCCGACAGTGGGAACTTACAAGCAGTACTTC. Based on the CDR3 plus reference TRBV7-2 and TRBJ2-7, the full variable domain is GAGVSQSPSNKVTEKGKDVELRCDPISGHTALYWYRQSLGQGLEFLIYFQGNSAPDKSGLPSDRFSAERTGGSVSTLTIQRTQQEDSAVYLCASSPPPTVGTYKQYFGPGTRLTVT.

Many counts were recorded for this clonotype. The V and J genes are TRBV28 and TRBJ1-2, with a tentative D call TRBD1 (5 bases). CDR3 length equals 14 residues. Germline values: CDR1 MDHEN, CDR2 SYDVKM. Trimming removed 3 bases from V and 7 bases from J, with 15 bases in between. The CDR3 nucleotides are TGTGCCAGCAGTTTCGTCGTCAGGGCGGTTGGCTACACCTTC. As protein: CASSFVVRAVGYTF.

This clonotype was picked up a small number of times. This chain connects TRBV7-2 to TRBJ2-3; 11 bases are shared with TRBD2. The CDR3 has 16 amino acids. The germline V gene has CDR1 SGHTA and CDR2 FQGNSA. Trimming took 5 bases from V and 2 from J; bases not matched to a gene: 6. CDR3 region: CASSRRLAGNTDTQYF. CDR3 DNA sequence: TGTGCCAGCAGCCGAAGACTAGCGGGAAACACAGATACGCAGTATTTT.

This clonotype has a single count. Germline and junction disagree at one end, which may indicate a read error. The rearrangement uses TRBV7-3 and TRBJ1-2; D perhaps matches TRBD1 (5 bases). The CDR3 length is 14 residues. Germline V gives CDR1 SGHTA, CDR2 FQGTGA. CDR3 bases: TGTGCCCGCAGCTTTAGGGGTAACGACTATGGCTACACCTTC. Amino acids: CARSFRGNDYGYTF. Filled out from reference TRBV7-3 and TRBJ1-2, the complete variable domain reads GAGVSQTPSNKVTEKGKYVELRCDPISGHTALYWYRQSLGQGPEFLIYFQGTGAADDSGLPNDRFFAVRPEGSVSTLKIQRTERGDSAVYLCARSFRGNDYGYTFGSGTRLTVV.

A note on this clonotype: A much larger clone differs by one base, so this may be a read error. The chain carries TRBV2 and TRBJ1-5; D is undetermined. CDR3 size: 12 residues. From germline, CDR1 is SNHLY and CDR2 FYNNEI. The CDR3 spells CASSESNKPQHF. CDR3 nucleotide sequence: TGTGCCAGCAGTGAAAGCAATAAGCCCCAGCATTTT.

This clonotype rates as medium-sized. The chain carries TRBV6-1 and TRBJ2-5; D may be TRBD1 (6 bases). V was shortened by 6 bases and J by 1 base, with 12 bases between the two germline ends. From germline, CDR1 is MNHNS and CDR2 SASEGT. CDR3 size: 14 residues. The CDR3 is CASRDGQPQETQYF. CDR3 nucleotide sequence: TGTGCCAGCAGGGACGGACAGCCCCAAGAGACCCAGTACTTC.

This clonotype was seen many times. The genes are TRBV28 and TRBJ1-2; TRBD1 agrees at 7 bases. CDR3 length equals 14 residues. The ends lost 3 bases at V and 8 bases at J; junction bases unmatched: 9. CDR1 is MDHEN and CDR2 is SYDVKM in the germline V gene. In nucleotides, the CDR3 is TGTGCCAGCAGTTTCTCGACAGGGATGAGGGGCTACACCTTC. Translated, it gives CASSFSTGMRGYTF.

By share of the sample, this clonotype is medium-sized. The rearrangement uses TRBV27 and TRBJ2-7, with no clear D. Per germline, CDR1 MNHEY and CDR2 SMNVEV (reference sequence). This CDR3 contains 13 residues. Trimming left V 6 bases short and J 7 bases short, with 16 bases between. The DNA for the CDR3 is TGTGCCAGCAGCTTAGTTTTTTGGGGAGAGCAGTACTTC. Residues: CASSLVFWGEQYF.

The genes are TRBV27 and TRBJ1-3, with D possibly matching TRBD1 (5 bases). Germline V gene lookup returns CDR1 MNHEY and CDR2 SMNVEV (reference sequence). The V end was cut by 6 bases, the J end by 7 bases, with 10 bases between. The CDR3 runs 12 residues. CDR3 in amino acids: CASSSGPNTIYF. In DNA form, the CDR3 reads TGTGCCAGCAGCTCGGGACCCAACACCATATATTTT.

By sample share, this clonotype is medium-sized. J is TRBJ2-1 and V is TRBV7-2; TRBD2 aligns across 7 bases. The CDR3 consists of 14 residues. J lost 8 bases, V lost 3 bases, and 7 bases had no gene match. Germline assignment: CDR1 SGHTA and CDR2 FQGNSA. CDR3 loop: CASSFWGGTDEQFF. The CDR3 DNA follows: TGTGCCAGCAGCTTTTGGGGGGGGACGGATGAGCAGTTCTTC. The whole variable domain, filled in from reference TRBV7-2 and TRBJ2-1, reads GAGVSQSPSNKVTEKGKDVELRCDPISGHTALYWYRQSLGQGLEFLIYFQGNSAPDKSGLPSDRFSAERTGGSVSTLTIQRTQQEDSAVYLCASSFWGGTDEQFFGPGTRLTVL.

CDR3 coding DNA: TGTGCCAGCGGAACGACAGGGGTCACTGAAGCTTTCTTT. Residues: CASGTTGVTEAFF. The rearrangement uses TRBV27 and TRBJ1-1; 8 bases are a match to TRBD1. CDR3 length: 13 amino acids. The trim removed 8 bases at V and 4 bases at J, leaving 6 bases unmatched. Germline V gene data show CDR1 as MNHEY and CDR2 as SMNVEV (reference sequence).

This clonotype ranks as medium-sized (0.01 to 0.1%). The chain combines TRBV25-1 with TRBJ1-2, with unresolved D. The CDR3 length is 12 residues. Trimming shortened V by 8 bases and J by 0 bases, and 7 bases separated the two germline ends. Germline V lookup: CDR1 MGHDK, CDR2 SYGVNS. CDR3 protein: CASGSSNYGYTF. The CDR3 DNA reads as TGTGCCAGCGGGAGTTCTAACTATGGCTACACCTTC.

This chain's CDR3 is CASSSYRGYGNTIYF. The CDR3, as DNA: TGTGCCAGCAGTTCCTACAGGGGCTACGGAAACACCATATATTTT. The chain uses TRBV28 and TRBJ1-3, with 7 bases identical to TRBD1. The CDR3 length is 15 residues. Germline V lookup: CDR1 MDHEN, CDR2 SYDVKM. Trimming cost V 4 bases and J 4 bases; bases outside gene matches: 7.

To note about this clonotype: A read error may explain this, as a much larger clone is one base away. The genes are TRBV20-1 and TRBJ1-6; D gene unclear. Germline loops: CDR1 DFQATT, CDR2 SNEGSKA (reference sequence). The germline V and J ends were trimmed by 8 bases and 0 bases, with 11 bases remaining between them. This CDR3 is 14 amino acids long. CDR3 loop: CSWREGSYNSPLHF. CDR3 DNA: TGCAGTTGGAGAGAGGGCTCCTATAATTCACCCCTCCACTTT.

The rearrangement links TRBV2 to TRBJ2-7; either TRBD1 or TRBD2 may fit D (5 bases each). This CDR3 contains 14 residues. V lost 6 bases to trimming and J lost 2 bases, with 14 bases between them. Germline lookup yields CDR1 SNHLY and CDR2 FYNNEI. The chain's CDR3 is CASRYRDQTYEQYF. DNA for the CDR3: TGTGCCAGCAGGTACCGGGACCAAACCTACGAGCAGTACTTC.

This rearrangement joins TRBV20-1 to TRBJ2-5; no reliable D call. Germline-derived CDR1 and CDR2 are DFQATT and SNEGSKA (reference sequence). The CDR3 covers 12 residues. The CDR3 region is CISSIRWETQYF. DNA of the CDR3: TGCATTTCTAGTATACGTTGGGAGACCCAGTACTTC.